The 30 T cell receptor beta chains below were found in one sample sequenced in a study of cytomegalovirus exposure and HLA in healthy donors. Amplification used 60 Vbeta primers and 13 Jbeta primers. The table came from immunoSEQ multiplex PCR; TCRdb's copy has only in-frame clones and leaves some out. The sample yields around 95,000 clones, around four fifths seen once. The specimen was PBMCs. These receptor sequences come from a female donor in good health and CMV-seropositive.

This clone was seen only once. This chain links TRBV7-9 with TRBJ1-1; 9 bases are a match to TRBD1. Germline CDR1 SEHNR, CDR2 FQNEAQ (reference sequence). Losses at the gene ends were 4 bases for V and 6 bases for J; bases not matched to a gene: 12. CDR3 length equals 16 residues. DNA for the CDR3: TGTGCCAGCAGCTCTTGGGACAGGGTGTTGACTCCTGAAGCTTTCTTT. Its translation is CASSSWDRVLTPEAFF.

This chain connects TRBV6-1 to TRBJ2-1, with TRBD2 matching over 7 bases. Looked up from germline, CDR1 is MNHNS and CDR2 is SASEGT. V lost 4 bases and J lost 2; bases outside the gene matches: 11. CDR3 length: 17 amino acids. The CDR3 nucleotides are TGTGCCAGCAGTGTTAGGCGGCCTAGCGGACCCTACAATGAGCAGTTCTTC. Encoded protein: CASSVRRPSGPYNEQFF.

This rearrangement joins TRBV5-1 to TRBJ2-1, with D possibly being TRBD1 (6 bases). This CDR3 is built from 14 residues. Trimming shortened V by 4 bases and J by 7 bases, and 15 bases separated the two germline ends. Germline loops: CDR1 SGHRS, CDR2 YFSETQ. This chain's CDR3 is CASSEDREGNEQFF. The CDR3 DNA is TGCGCCAGCAGCGAGGACAGAGAGGGGAATGAGCAGTTCTTC. Drawing the rest from reference TRBV5-1 and TRBJ2-1, the complete variable domain is KAGVTQTPRYLIKTRGQQVTLSCSPISGHRSVSWYQQTPGQGLQFLFEYFSETQRNKGNFPGRFSGRQFSNSRSEMNVSTLELGDSALYLCASSEDREGNEQFFGPGTRLTVL.

V usage is TRBV7-2 and J usage is TRBJ2-1, with TRBD2 identical over 8 bases. V lost 2 bases and J lost 7; bases outside the gene matches: 4. This CDR3 comprises 14 residues. Germline values: CDR1 SGHTA, CDR2 FQGNSA. The CDR3, as DNA: TGTGCCAGCAGCTTAAGCGGGAGTTCGAATGAGCAGTTCTTC. Its protein product is CASSLSGSSNEQFF.

The chain joins TRBV5-6 to TRBJ2-1, with a possible D match to TRBD2 (6 bases). Trimming removed 3 bases at V and 4 bases at J, with 14 bases between. Germline CDR1 reads SGHDT; CDR2 reads YYEEEE. This CDR3 spans 15 amino acids. The CDR3 coding sequence is TGTGCCAGCAGCTCCGGGACTTTTGCTTACAATGAGCAGTTCTTC. Its protein product is CASSSGTFAYNEQFF.

This chain joins TRBV19 and TRBJ1-5; D call uncertain. Between the trimmed V and J ends, which lost 4 bases and 4 bases, there was a span of 11 bases. CDR3 length: 14 amino acids. In germline, CDR1 is LNHDA, CDR2 SQIVND (reference sequence). The CDR3, as DNA: TGTGCCAGTAGTACCGGACGGGAAAATCAGCCCCAGCATTTT. Its protein product is CASSTGRENQPQHF.

The rearrangement links TRBV5-4 to TRBJ2-1; TRBD2 matches 7 bases. In germline, CDR1 is SGHNT, CDR2 YYREEE (reference sequence). The V and J ends lost 3 bases and 12 bases, in that order; junction bases with no gene match: 6. The CDR3 is 12 amino acids. The DNA of the CDR3 is TGTGCCAGCAGCTCTGGACTAGTTGGGCAGTTCTTC. It codes for CASSSGLVGQFF.

This clone was detected only a few times. The chain joins TRBV5-1 to TRBJ2-1, with 11 bases that match TRBD2. CDR1 is SGHRS and CDR2 is YFSETQ in the germline V gene. V trimming: 2 bases; J trimming: 8 bases; junction bases outside the gene matches: 0. This CDR3 spans 13 amino acids. This chain's CDR3 is CASSFSGRDEQFF. CDR3 bases: TGCGCCAGCAGCTTTAGCGGGAGGGATGAGCAGTTCTTC.

The CDR3, as DNA: TGTGCCAGCAATCCAGGGGGGAGCTCTGGGGCCAACGTCCTGACTTTC. This codes for CASNPGGSSGANVLTF. The chain combines TRBV13 with TRBJ2-6; D is perhaps TRBD1 (7 bases). Trimming removed 7 bases at V and 0 bases at J, with 13 bases between. CDR1 and CDR2 from the germline V gene are PRHDT and FYEKMQ (reference sequence). CDR3 length: 16 amino acids.

V is TRBV6-5 and J is TRBJ2-2, with D possibly being TRBD2 (5 bases). Looked up from germline, CDR1 is MNHEY and CDR2 is SVGAGI. The ends were cut back, 6 bases at V and 7 bases at J, with 12 bases in the middle. The CDR3 consists of 13 residues. The CDR3 loop reads CASRRNRDGELFF. CDR3 bases: TGTGCCAGCAGACGAAACCGGGACGGGGAGCTGTTTTTT.

The V call is TRBV10-2, the J call TRBJ2-7; perhaps TRBD2 as D (6 bases). Germline lookup yields CDR1 WSHSY and CDR2 SAAADI. This CDR3 contains 15 residues. V shed 7 bases and J shed 3 bases, with 19 bases lying between them. The CDR3 nucleotides read TGCGCCAGCACCGATCGGGGGTCCTCAAACTACGAGCAGTACTTC. This translates into CASTDRGSSNYEQYF.

The chain employs TRBV6-5 and TRBJ2-2, with D possibly matching TRBD2 (5 bases). CDR3 length: 15 residues. Germline CDR1 is MNHEY and CDR2 is SVGAGI. V was cut by 2 bases and J by 8 bases, with 15 bases left in between. The CDR3 loop reads CASSYQPSYTGELFF. In DNA, the CDR3 is TGTGCCAGCAGTTACCAACCTAGCTATACGGGGGAGCTGTTTTTT.

The chain recombines TRBV19 with TRBJ1-4, with a tentative D call TRBD1 (5 bases). Germline-derived CDR1 and CDR2 are LNHDA and SQIVND (reference sequence). The CDR3 runs 13 residues. Trimming stripped 6 bases from V and 7 bases from J, with 12 bases between. The CDR3 region is CASSDSWSEKLFF. CDR3 DNA sequence: TGTGCCAGTAGCGACAGCTGGAGTGAAAAACTGTTTTTT.

CDR3 region: CASSPGTGYNYGYTF. The CDR3 DNA is TGTGCCAGCTCACCAGGGACAGGGTATAACTATGGCTACACCTTC. The gene calls are TRBV18 and TRBJ1-2; 9 positions agree with TRBD1. V lost 2 bases, J lost 1 base, and 2 bases stayed unmatched. Germline loops: CDR1 KGHSH, CDR2 LQKENI. The CDR3 runs 15 residues. Variable domain in full (rest from reference TRBV18 and TRBJ1-2): NAGVMQNPRHLVRRRGQEARLRCSPMKGHSHVYWYRQLPEEGLKFMVYLQKENIIDESGMPKERFSAEFPKEGPSILRIQQVVRGDSAAYFCASSPGTGYNYGYTFGSGTRLTVV.

The V and J genes are TRBV10-2 and TRBJ2-6, with D perhaps matching TRBD1 (6 bases). Germline V gene sequence: CDR1 WSHSY, CDR2 SAAADI. With 6 bases removed from V and 4 bases from J, the gap between germline ends came to 16 bases. This CDR3 is built from 16 residues. The CDR3 sequence: CASSATTGLGANVLTF. The CDR3 DNA sequence: TGCGCCAGCAGCGCGACTACAGGGTTAGGGGCCAACGTCCTGACTTTC.

This clone has only one observation. This chain connects TRBV6-5 to TRBJ1-3; D uncertain. In germline, CDR1 is MNHEY, CDR2 SVGAGI. CDR3 length: 16 amino acids. V lost 0 bases to trimming and J lost 0 bases, with 9 bases between them. The CDR3 coding sequence is TGTGCCAGCAGTTACTCGGAGATATACTCTGGAAACACCATATATTTT. This sequence encodes CASSYSEIYSGNTIYF.

This clone was picked up a small number of times. The V and J genes are TRBV4-1 and TRBJ2-3; weak D call: TRBD2 (5 bases). The germline V gene has CDR1 MGHRA and CDR2 YSYEKL. This CDR3 contains 17 residues. V lost 3 bases and J lost 0, with 16 bases in between. CDR3 DNA: TGCGCCAGCAGCCACCCCCCGAAGAGACTAAGCACAGATACGCAGTATTTT. It is translated as CASSHPPKRLSTDTQYF.

The chain joins TRBV13 to TRBJ2-5; 8 bases fit TRBD1. V lost 4 bases, J lost 4 bases, and 2 bases stayed unmatched. This CDR3 contains 13 residues. CDR1 PRHDT and CDR2 FYEKMQ come from the germline V gene (reference sequence). The CDR3 DNA reads TGTGCCAGCAGCTGGGGACAGGTAGAGACCCAGTACTTC. Its protein is CASSWGQVETQYF.

This chain links TRBV27 with TRBJ1-1; TRBD1 might be the D (5 bases). The germline gives CDR1 MNHEY, CDR2 SMNVEV (reference sequence). Trimming removed 8 bases at V and 3 bases at J, with 13 bases between. The CDR3 spans 13 residues. This chain's CDR3 is CASSQGLDTEAFF. Written as DNA, the CDR3 is TGTGCCAGCTCCCAGGGCTTGGACACTGAAGCTTTCTTT.

The sample holds a few counts of this clone. The chain carries TRBV6-5 and TRBJ2-6; D remains unclear. Trimming shortened V by 2 bases and J by 4 bases, and 12 bases separated the two germline ends. This CDR3 is 16 amino acids long. Germline-derived CDR1 and CDR2 are MNHEY and SVGAGI. This chain's CDR3 is CASSYGLERGANVLTF. CDR3 DNA: TGTGCCAGCAGTTACGGTCTGGAGAGGGGGGCCAACGTCCTGACTTTC.

The chain uses TRBV5-6 and TRBJ1-6; no clear D gene. The CDR3 loop spans 14 amino acids. Germline V gene lookup returns CDR1 SGHDT and CDR2 YYEEEE. Deletions cut 3 bases from V and 7 bases from J, with 11 bases between. This chain's CDR3 is CASSYETENSPLHF. The CDR3 coding sequence is TGTGCCAGCAGCTACGAGACGGAGAATTCACCCCTCCACTTT.

Only a few counts were recorded for this clone. J is TRBJ1-4 and V is TRBV5-6; D call uncertain. In germline, CDR1 is SGHDT, CDR2 YYEEEE. Trimming left V 4 bases short and J 4 bases short, with 8 bases between. This CDR3 has 13 amino acids. In nucleotides, the CDR3 is TGTGCCAGCAGCCACAGATTTAATGAAAAACTGTTTTTT. Its protein is CASSHRFNEKLFF.

This sequence joins TRBV5-1 and TRBJ2-7; D uncertain. Germline CDR1 SGHRS, CDR2 YFSETQ. The V and J ends lost 4 bases and 2 bases respectively, with 10 bases between them. This CDR3 has 13 amino acids. The CDR3 loop is CASSPPSPYEQYF. The CDR3 DNA follows: TGCGCCAGCAGCCCTCCGTCCCCCTACGAGCAGTACTTC.

The chain has TRBV5-1 and TRBJ1-1, with TRBD1 identical over 7 bases. J lost 1 base, V lost 3 bases, and 9 bases had no gene match. This CDR3 is built from 16 residues. Germline CDR1 and CDR2: SGHRS and YFSETQ. The CDR3 spells CASSSTGGTANTEAFF. As DNA, the CDR3 is TGCGCCAGCAGCTCTACAGGAGGGACAGCGAACACTGAAGCTTTCTTT. The variable domain in full, completed from reference TRBV5-1 and TRBJ1-1, reads KAGVTQTPRYLIKTRGQQVTLSCSPISGHRSVSWYQQTPGQGLQFLFEYFSETQRNKGNFPGRFSGRQFSNSRSEMNVSTLELGDSALYLCASSSTGGTANTEAFFGQGTRLTVV.

V gene TRBV6-5 combines with J gene TRBJ1-1, with TRBD1 matching 10 bases. Germline trimming cut 4 bases from V and 6 bases from J; bases unmatched to any gene: 2. CDR1 is MNHEY, CDR2 SVGAGI, per germline. CDR3 length: 13 residues. DNA for the CDR3: TGTGCCAGCAGTTCGACAGGGGGCTCTGAAGCTTTCTTT. Residues: CASSSTGGSEAFF.

The chain combines TRBV4-1 with TRBJ1-1; 9 positions agree with TRBD1. CDR1 is MGHRA and CDR2 is YSYEKL in the germline V gene. The V gene end was trimmed by 3 bases and the J gene end by 0 bases; junction bases not matched to a gene: 5. The CDR3 extends over 16 amino acids. The CDR3 loop is CASSHPGQGMNTEAFF. The DNA for the CDR3 is TGCGCCAGCAGCCACCCGGGACAGGGAATGAACACTGAAGCTTTCTTT.

This chain connects TRBV5-6 to TRBJ1-5; D is unresolved. This CDR3 spans 14 amino acids. V was clipped by 2 bases and J by 8 bases, with 14 bases between them. CDR1 and CDR2 (germline): SGHDT, YYEEEE. The CDR3 loop reads CASSFGSAIKPQHF. CDR3 sequence (DNA): TGTGCCAGCAGCTTCGGGTCGGCCATTAAGCCCCAGCATTTT.

This clone showed up just a few times. Other DNA variants within this sample encode the same CDR3. The chain links TRBV6-5 to TRBJ1-1; D remains ambiguous. V was trimmed by 3 bases and J by 5 bases, leaving 10 bases between them. The CDR3 totals 13 residues. Germline lookup yields CDR1 MNHEY and CDR2 SVGAGI. This CDR3 is CASSYGTGTEAFF. The CDR3 DNA is TGTGCCAGCAGTTATGGAACGGGTACTGAAGCTTTCTTT.

The V and J genes are TRBV28 and TRBJ1-3; D not resolved. CDR1 and CDR2 from the germline V gene are MDHEN and SYDVKM. The length of the CDR3 is 15 residues. V lost 2 bases to trimming and J lost 2 bases, with 10 bases between them. The CDR3 nucleotides are TGTGCCAGCAGTTTAAGTGGAGCAGCTGGAAACACCATATATTTT. It yields the protein CASSLSGAAGNTIYF.

The chain carries TRBV6-6 and TRBJ2-5, with D unresolved. The CDR3 contains 13 residues. V was pared by 4 bases and J by 3 bases, with 9 bases between. Germline lookup yields CDR1 MNHNY and CDR2 SVGAGI (reference sequence). The CDR3 sequence is CASSFGVEETQYF. CDR3 nucleotide sequence: TGTGCCAGCAGTTTCGGAGTTGAAGAGACCCAGTACTTC.